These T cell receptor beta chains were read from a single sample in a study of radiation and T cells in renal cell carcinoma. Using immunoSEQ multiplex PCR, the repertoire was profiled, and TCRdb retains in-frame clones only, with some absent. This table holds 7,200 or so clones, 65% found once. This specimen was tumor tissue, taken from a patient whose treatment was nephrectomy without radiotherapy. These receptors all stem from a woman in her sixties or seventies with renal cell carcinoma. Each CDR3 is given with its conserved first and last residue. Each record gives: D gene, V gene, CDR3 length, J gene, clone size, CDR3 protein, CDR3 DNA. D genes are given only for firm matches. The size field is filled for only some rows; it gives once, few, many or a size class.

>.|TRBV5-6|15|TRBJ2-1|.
CASSWQGWSYNEQFF
TGTGCCAGCAGCTGGCAGGGTTGGAGCTACAATGAGCAGTTCTTC
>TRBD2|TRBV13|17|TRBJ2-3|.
CASSFRTSGGAADTQYF
TGTGCCAGCAGCTTTCGGACTAGCGGGGGGGCCGCAGATACGCAGTATTTT
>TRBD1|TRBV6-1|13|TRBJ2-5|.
CASRNRGRETQYF
TGTGCCAGCAGGAACAGGGGCCGCGAGACCCAGTACTTC
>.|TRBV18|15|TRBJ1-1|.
CASSPRRVVDTEAFF
TGTGCCAGCTCACCACGCCGGGTTGTAGATACTGAAGCTTTCTTT
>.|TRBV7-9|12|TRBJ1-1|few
CASSFRSTEAFF
TGTGCCAGCAGCTTCCGGAGCACTGAAGCTTTCTTT
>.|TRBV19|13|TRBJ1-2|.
CASLTTGNYGYTF
TGTGCCAGCCTGACGACGGGGAACTATGGCTACACCTTC
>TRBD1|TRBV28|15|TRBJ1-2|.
CASSQQGAGNYGYTF
TGTGCCAGCAGTCAGCAGGGGGCTGGAAACTATGGCTACACCTTC
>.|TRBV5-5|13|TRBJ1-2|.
CASSVLTGVGYTF
TGTGCCAGCAGCGTACTAACAGGAGTTGGCTACACCTTC
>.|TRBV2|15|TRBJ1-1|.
CASSRLGVVATEAFF
TGTGCCAGCAGTCGGTTAGGGGTTGTGGCCACTGAAGCTTTCTTT
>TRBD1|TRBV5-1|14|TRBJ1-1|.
CASSKTGGSTEAFF
TGCGCCAGCAGCAAGACAGGGGGCTCCACTGAAGCTTTCTTT
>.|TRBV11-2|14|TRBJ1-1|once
CASSSHGGGTEAFF
TGTGCCAGCAGCTCCCATGGGGGAGGCACTGAAGCTTTCTTT
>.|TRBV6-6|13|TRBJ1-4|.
CASSFQGGEKLFF
TGTGCCAGCAGTTTCCAGGGTGGTGAAAAACTGTTTTTT
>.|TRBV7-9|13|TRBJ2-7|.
CASSPGNRDEQYF
TGTGCCAGCAGCCCCGGAAACCGGGACGAGCAGTACTTC
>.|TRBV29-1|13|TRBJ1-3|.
CSVAPTSGNTIYF
TGCAGCGTTGCCCCGACCTCTGGAAACACCATATATTTT
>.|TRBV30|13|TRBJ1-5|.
CAWSPTGMQPQHF
TGTGCCTGGAGTCCCACAGGGATGCAGCCCCAGCATTTT
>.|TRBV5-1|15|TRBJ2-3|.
CASSSNRDSTDTQYF
TGCGCCAGCAGCTCCAACCGGGACAGCACAGATACGCAGTATTTT
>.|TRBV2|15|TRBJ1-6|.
CASMPGGSYNSPLHF
TGTGCCAGCATGCCGGGGGGGTCCTATAATTCACCCCTCCACTTT
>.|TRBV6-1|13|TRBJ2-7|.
CASSFSRTFFDVF
TGTGCCAGCAGTTTTTCTCGGACATTTTTCGACGTCTTC
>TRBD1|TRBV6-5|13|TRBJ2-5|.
CASSLDRVETQYF
TGTGCCAGCAGTTTGGACAGGGTAGAGACCCAGTACTTC
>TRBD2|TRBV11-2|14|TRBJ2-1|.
CASSNSGGANEQFF
TGTGCCAGCAGCAATAGCGGGGGGGCCAATGAGCAGTTCTTC
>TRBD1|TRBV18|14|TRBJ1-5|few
CASSLGQGNQPQHF
TGTGCCAGCTCGCTGGGACAGGGTAATCAGCCCCAGCATTTT
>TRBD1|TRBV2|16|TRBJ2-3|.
CASSEKSQGVGDTQYF
TGTGCCAGCAGTGAAAAATCACAGGGGGTAGGTGATACGCAGTATTTT
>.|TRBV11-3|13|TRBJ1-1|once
CASSLGGNTEAFF
TGTGCCAGCAGCTTAGGGGGGAACACTGAAGCTTTCTTT
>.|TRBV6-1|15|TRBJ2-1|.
CASSSLGGLYNEQFF
TGTGCCAGCAGCTCCTTGGGGGGGCTTTACAATGAGCAGTTCTTC
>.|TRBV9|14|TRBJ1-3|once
CASSVGGDGNTIYF
TGTGCCAGCAGCGTAGGAGGGGACGGAAACACCATATATTTT
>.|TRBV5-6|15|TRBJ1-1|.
CASSRVDTDARGAFF
TGTGCCAGCAGCCGGGTCGACACCGATGCTCGGGGAGCTTTCTTT
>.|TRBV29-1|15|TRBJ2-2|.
CSVEGSDSSTGELFF
TGCAGCGTTGAAGGTTCGGACAGCAGCACCGGGGAGCTGTTTTTT
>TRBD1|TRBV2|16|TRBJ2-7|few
CASSERTGAYPYEQYF
TGTGCCAGCAGTGAGAGGACAGGGGCTTACCCCTACGAGCAGTACTTC
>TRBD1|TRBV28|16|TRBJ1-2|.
CASSFSGTGGGHGYTF
TGTGCCAGCAGTTTTTCCGGGACAGGGGGCGGTCATGGCTACACCTTC
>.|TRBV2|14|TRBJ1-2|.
CASSEERTVLDYTF
TGTGCCAGCAGTGAAGAGAGGACAGTGTTGGACTACACCTTC
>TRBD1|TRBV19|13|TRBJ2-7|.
CASSFTGGYEQYF
TGTGCCAGTAGTTTCACAGGGGGATACGAGCAGTACTTC
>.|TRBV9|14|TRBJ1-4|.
CASSVSGSAEKLFF
TGTGCCAGCAGCGTTTCGGGGTCTGCTGAAAAACTGTTTTTT
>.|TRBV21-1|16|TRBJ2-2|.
CASSKYDRVNTGELFF
TGTGCCAGCAGCAAATACGACAGGGTTAACACCGGGGAGCTGTTTTTT
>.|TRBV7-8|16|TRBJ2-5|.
CASSLARGPRAEAQYF
TGTGCCAGCAGCTTAGCCCGGGGACCAAGGGCGGAGGCCCAGTACTTC
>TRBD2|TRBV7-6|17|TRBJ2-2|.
CASRAGTSGGVSGELFF
TGTGCCAGCAGGGCCGGGACTAGCGGGGGCGTATCCGGGGAGCTGTTTTTT
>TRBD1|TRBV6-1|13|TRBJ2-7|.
CASSPDRGGEQYF
TGTGCCAGCAGCCCCGACAGGGGAGGCGAGCAGTACTTC
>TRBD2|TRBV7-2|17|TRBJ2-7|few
CASSLESSASGAYEQYF
TGTGCCAGCAGCTTAGAGAGTTCGGCTAGCGGGGCCTACGAGCAGTACTTC
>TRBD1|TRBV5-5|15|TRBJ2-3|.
CASSSRTGLTDTQYF
TGTGCCAGCAGCTCCCGGACAGGGTTGACAGATACGCAGTATTTT